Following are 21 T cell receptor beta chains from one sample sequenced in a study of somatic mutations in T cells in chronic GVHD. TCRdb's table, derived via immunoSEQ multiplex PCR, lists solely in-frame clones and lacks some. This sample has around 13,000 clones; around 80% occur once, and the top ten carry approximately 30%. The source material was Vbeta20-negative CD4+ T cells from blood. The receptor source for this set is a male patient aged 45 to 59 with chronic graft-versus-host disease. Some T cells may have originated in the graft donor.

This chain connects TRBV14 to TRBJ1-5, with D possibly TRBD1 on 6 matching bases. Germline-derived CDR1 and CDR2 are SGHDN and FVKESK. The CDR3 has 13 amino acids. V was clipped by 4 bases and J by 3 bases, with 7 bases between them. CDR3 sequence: CASSLGANQPQHF. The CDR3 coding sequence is TGTGCCAGCAGCCTGGGGGCCAATCAGCCCCAGCATTTT. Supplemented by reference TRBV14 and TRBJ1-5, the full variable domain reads EAGVTQFPSHSVIEKGQTVTLRCDPISGHDNLYWYRRVMGKEIKFLLHFVKESKQDESGMPNNRFLAERTGGTYSTLKVQPAELEDSGVYFCASSLGANQPQHFGDGTRLSIL.

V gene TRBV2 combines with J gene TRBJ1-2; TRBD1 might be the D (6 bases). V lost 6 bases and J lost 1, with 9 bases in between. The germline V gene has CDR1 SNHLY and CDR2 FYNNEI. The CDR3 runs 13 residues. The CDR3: CASRSGVNYGYTF. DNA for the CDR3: TGTGCCAGCAGGTCAGGGGTTAACTATGGCTACACCTTC. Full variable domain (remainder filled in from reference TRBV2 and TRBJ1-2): EPEVTQTPSHQVTQMGQEVILRCVPISNHLYFYWYRQILGQKVEFLVSFYNNEISEKSEIFDDQFSVERPDGSNFTLKIRSTKLEDSAMYFCASRSGVNYGYTFGSGTRLTVV.

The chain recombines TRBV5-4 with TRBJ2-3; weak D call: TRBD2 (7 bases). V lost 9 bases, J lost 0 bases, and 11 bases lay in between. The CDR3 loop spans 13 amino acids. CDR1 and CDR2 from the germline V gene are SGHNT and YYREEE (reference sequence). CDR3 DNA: TGTGCCACCAAGGGGGGGAGCACAGATACGCAGTATTTT. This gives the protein CATKGGSTDTQYF.

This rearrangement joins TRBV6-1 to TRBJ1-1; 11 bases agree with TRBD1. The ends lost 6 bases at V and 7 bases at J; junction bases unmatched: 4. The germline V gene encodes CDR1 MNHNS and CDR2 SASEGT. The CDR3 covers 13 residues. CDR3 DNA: TGTGCCAGCAGGCTGGGACAGGGGGTTGAAGCTTTCTTT. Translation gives CASRLGQGVEAFF.

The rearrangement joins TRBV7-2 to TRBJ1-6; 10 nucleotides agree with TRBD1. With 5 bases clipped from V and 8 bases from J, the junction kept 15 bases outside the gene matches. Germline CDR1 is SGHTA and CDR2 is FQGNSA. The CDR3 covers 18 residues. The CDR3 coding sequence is TGTGCCAGCAGCCAAGGGGGACAGGGGAGATTAAGGGATTCACCCCTCCACTTT. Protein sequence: CASSQGGQGRLRDSPLHF.

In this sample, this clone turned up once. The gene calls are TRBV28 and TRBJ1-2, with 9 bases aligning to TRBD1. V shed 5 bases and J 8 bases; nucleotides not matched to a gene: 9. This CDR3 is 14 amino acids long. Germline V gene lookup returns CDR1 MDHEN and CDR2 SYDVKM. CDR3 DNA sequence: TGTGCCAGCAGTCTTCCGGGACAGGGATTGGGCTACACCTTC. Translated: CASSLPGQGLGYTF.

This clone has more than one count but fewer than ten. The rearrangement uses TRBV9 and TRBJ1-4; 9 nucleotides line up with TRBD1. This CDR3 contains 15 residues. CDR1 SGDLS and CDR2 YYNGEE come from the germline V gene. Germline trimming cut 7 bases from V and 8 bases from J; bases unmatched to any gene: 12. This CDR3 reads CASARTGTGSEKLFF. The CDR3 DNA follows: TGTGCCAGCGCCCGGACCGGGACAGGGTCCGAAAAACTGTTTTTT.

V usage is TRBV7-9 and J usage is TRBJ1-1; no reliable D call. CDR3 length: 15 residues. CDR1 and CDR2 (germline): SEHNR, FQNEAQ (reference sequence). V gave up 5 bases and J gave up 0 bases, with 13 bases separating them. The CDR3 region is CASSPGQLMNTEAFF. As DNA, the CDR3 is TGTGCCAGCAGCCCAGGTCAGCTCATGAACACTGAAGCTTTCTTT. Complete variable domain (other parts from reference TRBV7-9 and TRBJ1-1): DTGVSQNPRHKITKRGQNVTFRCDPISEHNRLYWYRQTLGQGPEFLTYFQNEAQLEKSRLLSDRFSAERPKGSFSTLEIQRTEQGDSAMYLCASSPGQLMNTEAFFGQGTRLTVV.

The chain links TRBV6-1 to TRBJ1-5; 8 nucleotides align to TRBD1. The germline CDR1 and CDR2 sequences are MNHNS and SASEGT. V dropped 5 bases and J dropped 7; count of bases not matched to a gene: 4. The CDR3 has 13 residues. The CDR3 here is CASSPDRDQPQHF. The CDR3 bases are TGTGCCAGCAGTCCGGACAGGGACCAGCCCCAGCATTTT.

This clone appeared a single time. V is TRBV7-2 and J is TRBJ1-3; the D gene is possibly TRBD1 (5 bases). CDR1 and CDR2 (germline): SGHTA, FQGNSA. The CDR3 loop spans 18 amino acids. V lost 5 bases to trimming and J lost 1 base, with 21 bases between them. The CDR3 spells CASSPNRLGQGSGNTIYF. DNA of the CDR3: TGTGCCAGCAGCCCAAACCGTTTGGGGCAGGGTTCTGGAAACACCATATATTTT. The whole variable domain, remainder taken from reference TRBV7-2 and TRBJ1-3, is GAGVSQSPSNKVTEKGKDVELRCDPISGHTALYWYRQSLGQGLEFLIYFQGNSAPDKSGLPSDRFSAERTGGSVSTLTIQRTQQEDSAVYLCASSPNRLGQGSGNTIYFGEGSWLTVV.

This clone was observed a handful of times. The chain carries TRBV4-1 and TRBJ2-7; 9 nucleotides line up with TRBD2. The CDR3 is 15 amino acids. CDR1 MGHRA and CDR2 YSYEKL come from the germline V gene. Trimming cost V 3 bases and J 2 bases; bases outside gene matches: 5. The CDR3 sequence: CASSQMGLAPYEQYF. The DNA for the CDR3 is TGCGCCAGCAGCCAGATGGGACTAGCCCCCTACGAGCAGTACTTC.

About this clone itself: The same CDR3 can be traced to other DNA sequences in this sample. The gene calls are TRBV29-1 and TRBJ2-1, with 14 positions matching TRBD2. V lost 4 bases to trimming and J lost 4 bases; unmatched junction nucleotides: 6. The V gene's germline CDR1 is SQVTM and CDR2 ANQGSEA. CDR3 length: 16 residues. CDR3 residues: CSVGGLAGVGYNEQFF. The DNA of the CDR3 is TGCAGCGTTGGGGGACTAGCGGGAGTAGGTTACAATGAGCAGTTCTTC.

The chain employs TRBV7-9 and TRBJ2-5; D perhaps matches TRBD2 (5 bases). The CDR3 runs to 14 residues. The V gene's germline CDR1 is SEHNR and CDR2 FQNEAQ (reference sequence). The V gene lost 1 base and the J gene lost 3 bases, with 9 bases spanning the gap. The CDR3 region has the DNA TGTGCCAGCAGCTTAGTAGCGCCTGAAGAGACCCAGTACTTC. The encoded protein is CASSLVAPEETQYF. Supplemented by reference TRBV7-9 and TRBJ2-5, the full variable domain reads DTGVSQNPRHKITKRGQNVTFRCDPISEHNRLYWYRQTLGQGPEFLTYFQNEAQLEKSRLLSDRFSAERPKGSFSTLEIQRTEQGDSAMYLCASSLVAPEETQYFGPGTRLLVL.

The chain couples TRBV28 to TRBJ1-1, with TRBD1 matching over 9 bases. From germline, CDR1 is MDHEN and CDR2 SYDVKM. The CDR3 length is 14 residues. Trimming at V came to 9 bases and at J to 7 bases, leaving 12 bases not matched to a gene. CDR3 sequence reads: CASPSSLTGGEAFF. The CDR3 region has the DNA TGTGCCAGTCCCAGTTCTTTGACAGGGGGTGAAGCTTTCTTT.

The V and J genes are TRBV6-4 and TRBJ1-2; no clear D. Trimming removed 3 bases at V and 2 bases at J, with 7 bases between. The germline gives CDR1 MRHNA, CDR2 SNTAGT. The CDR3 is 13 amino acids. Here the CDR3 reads CASSETGNYGYTF. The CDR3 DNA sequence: TGTGCCAGCAGTGAGACTGGGAACTATGGCTACACCTTC.

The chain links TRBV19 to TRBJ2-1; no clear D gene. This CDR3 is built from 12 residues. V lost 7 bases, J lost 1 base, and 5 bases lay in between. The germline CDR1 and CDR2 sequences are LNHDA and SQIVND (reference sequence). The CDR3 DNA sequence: TGTGCCAGTACCAAATCCTACAATGAGCAGTTCTTC. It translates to CASTKSYNEQFF.

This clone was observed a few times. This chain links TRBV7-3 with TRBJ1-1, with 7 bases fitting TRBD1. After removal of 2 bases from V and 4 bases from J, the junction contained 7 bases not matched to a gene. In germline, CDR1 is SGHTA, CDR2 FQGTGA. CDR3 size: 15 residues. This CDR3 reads CASSLLAGGGTEAFF. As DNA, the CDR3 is TGTGCCAGCAGCTTACTCGCAGGGGGAGGCACTGAAGCTTTCTTT.

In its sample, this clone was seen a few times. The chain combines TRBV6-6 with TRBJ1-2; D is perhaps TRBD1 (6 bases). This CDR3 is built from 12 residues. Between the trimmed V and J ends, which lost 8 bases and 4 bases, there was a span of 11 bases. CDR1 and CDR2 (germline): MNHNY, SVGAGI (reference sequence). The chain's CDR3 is CASVGGGYGYTF. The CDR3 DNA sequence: TGTGCCAGCGTTGGGGGCGGCTATGGCTACACCTTC.

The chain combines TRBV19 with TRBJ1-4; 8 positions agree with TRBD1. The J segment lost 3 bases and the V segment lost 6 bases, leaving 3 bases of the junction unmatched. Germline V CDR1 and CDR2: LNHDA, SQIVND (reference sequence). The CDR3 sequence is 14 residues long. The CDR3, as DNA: TGTGCCAGTAGCCGGACAGGGTCTAATGAAAAACTGTTTTTT. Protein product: CASSRTGSNEKLFF.

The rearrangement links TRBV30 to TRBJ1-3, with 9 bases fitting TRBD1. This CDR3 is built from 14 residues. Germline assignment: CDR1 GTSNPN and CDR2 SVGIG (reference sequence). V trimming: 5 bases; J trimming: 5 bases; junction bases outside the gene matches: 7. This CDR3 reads CAWDTGTGRNTIYF. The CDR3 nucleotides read TGTGCCTGGGATACCGGGACAGGGAGAAACACCATATATTTT.

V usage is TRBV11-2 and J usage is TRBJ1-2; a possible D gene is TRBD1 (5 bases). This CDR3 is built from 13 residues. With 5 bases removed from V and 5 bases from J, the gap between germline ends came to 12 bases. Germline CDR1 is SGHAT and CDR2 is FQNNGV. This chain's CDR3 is CASSGAGGYGYTF. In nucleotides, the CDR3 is TGTGCCAGCAGCGGGGCGGGGGGGTATGGCTACACCTTC.